Each of the 18 T cell receptor beta chains below was sequenced from the same sample in a study of blood T cell repertoires in COVID-19. Data came from immunoSEQ multiplex PCR; TCRdb stores just in-frame clones and leaves some out. The data contain more than 300,000 clones, 85% to 90% of them seen just once; the ten biggest clones take up 1.5% to 2%. Sequenced material: peripheral blood. Receptors were obtained from a woman between 25 and 40 years old with COVID-19, enrolled during active disease.

This chain connects TRBV23-1 to TRBJ1-6; D call uncertain. TRBV23-1 is labeled an ORF, and its function is uncertain. Trimming took off 0 bases at V and 2 bases at J, with 8 bases between the two ends. This CDR3 is 16 amino acids long. CDR3 nucleotide sequence: TGCGCCAGCAGTCAATCACCAGGTCCCTATAATTCACCCCTCCACTTT. It codes for CASSQSPGPYNSPLHF.

J is TRBJ1-2 and V is TRBV5-5; possible D gene TRBD1, 5 bases. V was clipped by 10 bases and J by 4 bases, with 14 bases between them. The CDR3 spans 12 residues. The V gene's germline CDR1 is SGHKS and CDR2 YYEKEE (reference sequence). CDR3 region: CARSGDGYGYTF. Written as DNA, the CDR3 is TGTGCCCGCTCGGGGGACGGCTATGGCTACACCTTC.

The chain recombines TRBV7-9 with TRBJ1-2; no clear D. This CDR3 spans 13 amino acids. Looked up from germline, CDR1 is SEHNR and CDR2 is FQNEAQ (reference sequence). Trimming left V 7 bases short and J 2 bases short, with 11 bases between. The CDR3 region is CASTPGGNYGYTF. The CDR3, as DNA: TGTGCCAGCACCCCGGGAGGGAACTATGGCTACACCTTC.

This clone appeared once. The V call is TRBV6-2 or TRBV6-3, the J call TRBJ1-1; tentative D call: TRBD1 (6 bases). CDR1 is MNHEY, CDR2 SVGEGT, per germline. The length of the CDR3 is 14 residues. Deletions cut 4 bases from V and 1 base from J, with 10 bases between. Written as DNA, the CDR3 is TGTGCCAGCAGTTTTCTACAGGGGAACACTGAAGCTTTCTTT. It yields the protein CASSFLQGNTEAFF.

The CDR3 loop is CSVDRQNIQYF. The CDR3 DNA is TGCAGCGTTGATCGTCAAAACATTCAGTACTTC. The chain uses TRBV29-1 and TRBJ2-4; D is uncertain. CDR3 size: 11 residues. The germline V and J ends were trimmed by 3 bases and 5 bases, with 5 bases remaining between them. CDR1 is SQVTM and CDR2 is ANQGSEA in the germline V gene.

This clone was found once. Other nucleotide sequences in the sample specify the same CDR3. The J gene is TRBJ1-1, the V gene TRBV2, with D hard to call. Per the germline V gene, CDR1 is SNHLY and CDR2 is FYNNEI. V was pared by 7 bases and J by 5 bases, with 8 bases between. The CDR3 is 11 residues long. CDR3 DNA: TGTGCCAGCAACCGGGGAACTGAAGCTTTCTTT. Translated, it gives CASNRGTEAFF.

The rearrangement uses TRBV30 and TRBJ2-7; weak D call: TRBD1 (6 bases). The CDR3 is 11 amino acids. Looked up from germline, CDR1 is GTSNPN and CDR2 is SVGIG (reference sequence). CDR3 region: CAWRPLGQLDV. The DNA of the CDR3 is TGTGCCTGGAGACCCTTAGGACAGCTCGACGTC.

This clone was seen a single time. This chain joins TRBV27 and TRBJ1-5, with no clear D. The germline V gene has CDR1 MNHEY and CDR2 SMNVEV (reference sequence). The V end was cut by 0 bases, the J end by 4 bases, with 4 bases between. The CDR3 spans 13 residues. The CDR3 DNA reads TGTGCCAGCAGTTTATCGTATAATCAGCCCCAGCATTTT. It is translated as CASSLSYNQPQHF.

This clone was seen more than once but under ten times. This chain connects TRBV30 to TRBJ1-4; TRBD1 agrees at 7 bases. The CDR3 extends over 17 amino acids. CDR1 is GTSNPN and CDR2 is SVGIG in the germline V gene (reference sequence). V trimming: 3 bases; J trimming: 0 bases; junction bases outside the gene matches: 10. In DNA form, the CDR3 reads TGTGCCTGGAGAACAGGGGTGGAAACGGCAACTAATGAAAAACTGTTTTTT. It translates to CAWRTGVETATNEKLFF.

V and J are TRBV4-2 and TRBJ1-4; D possibly corresponds to TRBD1 (5 bases). The ends were cut back, 5 bases at V and 4 bases at J, with 17 bases in the middle. Germline values: CDR1 LGHNA, CDR2 YNFKEQ. The CDR3 totals 16 residues. CDR3 in amino acids: CASSDDPPGVNEKLFF. The CDR3 DNA is TGTGCCAGCAGCGACGACCCTCCGGGGGTTAATGAAAAACTGTTTTTT.

This chain uses TRBV9 with TRBJ1-5; D is uncertain. The CDR3 consists of 15 residues. Germline CDR1 reads SGDLS; CDR2 reads YYNGEE. V lost 3 bases, J lost 5 bases, and 15 bases lay in between. The CDR3 loop reads CASSAGPSGDQPQHF. As DNA, the CDR3 is TGTGCCAGCAGCGCCGGCCCTTCGGGAGATCAGCCCCAGCATTTT.

V and J are TRBV19 and TRBJ1-6, with a weak D call TRBD1 (5 bases). Germline V lookup: CDR1 LNHDA, CDR2 SQIVND (reference sequence). This CDR3 spans 16 amino acids. Trimming removed 6 bases at V and 4 bases at J, with 16 bases between. CDR3 residues: CASSQTAIPYNSPLHF. Here the CDR3 DNA reads TGTGCCAGTAGCCAGACAGCGATCCCGTATAATTCACCCCTCCACTTT.

The rearrangement links TRBV18 to TRBJ1-1, with D tentatively TRBD1 (5 bases). CDR1 KGHSH and CDR2 LQKENI come from the germline V gene. The CDR3 spans 13 residues. Trimming took off 2 bases at V and 4 bases at J, with 8 bases between the two ends. CDR3 protein: CASSPMGGTEAFF. The CDR3, as DNA: TGTGCCAGCTCACCAATGGGGGGCACTGAAGCTTTCTTT.

This chain joins TRBV7-8 and TRBJ1-1, with D possibly being TRBD1 (5 bases). The CDR3 consists of 13 residues. Germline-derived CDR1 and CDR2 are SGHVS and FQNEAQ. Trimming took off 10 bases at V and 2 bases at J, with 14 bases between the two ends. Here the CDR3 reads CATSTVTNTEAFF. As DNA, the CDR3 is TGTGCCACTTCGACAGTAACAAACACTGAAGCTTTCTTT.

V usage is TRBV7-2 and J usage is TRBJ1-6; D unclear. CDR3 length equals 14 residues. V was cut by 2 bases and J by 5 bases, with 7 bases left in between. CDR1 is SGHTA, CDR2 FQGNSA, per germline. CDR3 loop: CASSLLRNNSPLHF. CDR3 sequence (DNA): TGTGCCAGCAGCTTACTGCGAAATAATTCACCCCTCCACTTT.

The V and J genes are TRBV6-5 and TRBJ1-2; D gene uncertain. Germline V gene lookup returns CDR1 MNHEY and CDR2 SVGAGI. This CDR3 contains 11 residues. V was clipped by 2 bases and J by 8 bases, with 6 bases between them. The CDR3 sequence is CASSYPGGYTF. CDR3 in DNA: TGTGCCAGCAGTTACCCCGGGGGCTACACCTTC.

This clone was detected only a few times. The V call is TRBV7-8, the J call TRBJ1-3; tentative D call: TRBD1 (6 bases). V dropped 10 bases and J dropped 5 bases, with 15 bases sitting between them. Germline lookup yields CDR1 SGHVS and CDR2 FQNEAQ. The CDR3 is 13 amino acids. CDR3 loop: CATLAGARNTIYF. CDR3 coding DNA: TGTGCCACCCTCGCGGGGGCGAGAAACACCATATATTTT.

This clone was seen only once. The chain couples TRBV5-1 to TRBJ1-1; tentative D call: TRBD1 (5 bases). Trimming took 0 bases from V and 4 from J, leaving 13 bases between them. Per the germline V gene, CDR1 is SGHRS and CDR2 is YFSETQ. This CDR3 comprises 15 residues. CDR3 residues: CASSLAGGGSTEAFF. CDR3 coding DNA: TGCGCCAGCAGCTTGGCCGGGGGAGGTAGCACTGAAGCTTTCTTT.